The sample holds one count of the clone carrying this TCR beta chain. Germline trimming cut 5 bases from V and 3 bases from J; bases unmatched to any gene: 6. The CDR3 consists of 15 residues. Looked up from germline, CDR1 is SGHVS and CDR2 is FQNEAQ. Sequenced by immunoSEQ multiplex PCR; TCRdb stores in-frame clones only, minus some. The table shows 50,000 to 65,000 clones, with approximately 93% occurring only once. These data come from a study of T cell changes during pregnancy in multiple sclerosis. The chain links TRBV7-8 to TRBJ2-3; 9 bases match TRBD2. The clonotype originates from a female donor with multiple sclerosis, enrolled in a pregnancy study. Sequenced here: CD8+ T cells from peripheral blood mononuclear cells, sampled in the second trimester of pregnancy. CDR3 in amino acids: CASSPIAGVTDTQYF. The CDR3, as DNA: TGTGCCAGCAGCCCTATAGCGGGAGTAACAGATACGCAGTATTTT.